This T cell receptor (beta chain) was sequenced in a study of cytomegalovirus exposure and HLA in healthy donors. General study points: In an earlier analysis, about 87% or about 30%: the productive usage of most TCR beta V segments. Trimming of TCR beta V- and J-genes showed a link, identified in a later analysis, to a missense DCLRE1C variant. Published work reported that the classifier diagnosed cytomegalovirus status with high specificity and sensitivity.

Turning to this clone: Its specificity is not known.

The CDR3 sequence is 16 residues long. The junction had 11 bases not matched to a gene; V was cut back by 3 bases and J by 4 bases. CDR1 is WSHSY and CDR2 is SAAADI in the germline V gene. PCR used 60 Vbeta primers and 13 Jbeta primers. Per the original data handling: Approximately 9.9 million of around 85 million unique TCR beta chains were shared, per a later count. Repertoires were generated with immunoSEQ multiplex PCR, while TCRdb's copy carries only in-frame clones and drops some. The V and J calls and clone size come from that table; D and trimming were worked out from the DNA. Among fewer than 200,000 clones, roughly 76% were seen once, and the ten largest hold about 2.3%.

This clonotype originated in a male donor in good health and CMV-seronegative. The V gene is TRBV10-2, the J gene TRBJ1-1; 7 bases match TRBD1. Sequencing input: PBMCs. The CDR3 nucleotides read TGCGCCAGCAGTGACGCAGGGGGAGGCCTGGGCACTGAAGCTTTCTTT. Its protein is CASSDAGGGLGTEAFF.